This T cell receptor (beta chain) was identified in a study of CD8+CD57+ T cells in acquired aplastic anemia. This clonotype was recorded many times. Its specificity is not known. Profiles of TCR beta VDJ and CDR3 were generated from a genomic DNA template. TCRdb called the reads again in MiXCR, with one record for every CDR3 protein. Among about 130,000 distinct CDR3 sequences listed, 48% were seen once. Study observations and caveats: Twenty-nine shared CD8+ CDR3s appeared highly expressed within patients' immunodominant clones.

The J segment lost 1 base and the V segment lost 6 bases, leaving 12 bases of the junction unmatched. The CDR3 is 15 amino acids. Looked up from germline, CDR1 is DFQATT and CDR2 is SNEGSKA (reference sequence). Sample: sorted CD4+, CD8+, or CD8+CD57+ T cells (not recorded which) from PBMCs. The chain couples TRBV20-1 to TRBJ2-7; 7 nucleotides line up with TRBD2. This clonotype was obtained from a human donor in good health, serving as a control. DNA for the CDR3: TGCAGTGCCAGCTCGGGGAGCGGGGCTTCCTACGAGCAGTACTTC. It is translated as CSASSGSGASYEQYF.